This TCR beta chain was recovered during a study of T cells in Graves' hyperthyroidism and ophthalmopathy. Study as a whole: Peripheral blood samples were taken at initial diagnosis, prior to any treatment.

Amplification yielded TCR beta CDR3 regions, with RNA transcripts as the source. TCR CDR3 underwent first-round RT-PCR with the HTBI primer set. TCRdb recomputed calls from the multiplex PCR reads with MiXCR, one row per CDR3 protein. The data show almost 600,000 distinct CDR3 sequences, approximately 13% seen once. Trimming took off 0 bases at V and 4 bases at J, with 7 bases between the two ends. The germline CDR1 and CDR2 sequences are KGHDR and SFDVKD. The CDR3 has 14 residues. Not enrolled were patients with uncontrolled infection, other autoimmune disease, pregnancy or lactation. Clinical symptoms, serum thyroxine, TRAb, thyroid ultrasound and orbital computed tomography informed diagnoses. Regarding the study as a whole: Through a model of 13 V-J features, ophthalmopathy was separated from stable hyperthyroidism.

This clonotype was seen only a few times. Antigen unknown. The chain uses TRBV24-1 and TRBJ2-3; D call uncertain. The TCR originated in a woman aged 25-40 years with Graves' hyperthyroidism that later progressed to Graves' ophthalmopathy. The sequencing sample was made of blood. The CDR3 sequence is CATSDLTSPDTQYF. The DNA of the CDR3 is TGTGCCACCAGTGATTTGACCTCGCCAGATACGCAGTATTTT.